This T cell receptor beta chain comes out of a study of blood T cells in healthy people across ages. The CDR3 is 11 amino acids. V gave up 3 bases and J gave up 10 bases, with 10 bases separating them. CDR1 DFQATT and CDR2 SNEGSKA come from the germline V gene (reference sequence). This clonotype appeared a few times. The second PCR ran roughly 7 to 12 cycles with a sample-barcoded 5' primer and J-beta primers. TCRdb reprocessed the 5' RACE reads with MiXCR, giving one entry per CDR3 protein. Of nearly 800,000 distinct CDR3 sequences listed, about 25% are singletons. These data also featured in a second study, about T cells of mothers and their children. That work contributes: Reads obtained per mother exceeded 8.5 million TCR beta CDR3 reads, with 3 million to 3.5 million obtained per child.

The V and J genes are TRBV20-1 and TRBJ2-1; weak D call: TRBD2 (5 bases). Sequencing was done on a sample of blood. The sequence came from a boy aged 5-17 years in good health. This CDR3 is CSARRVGEQFF. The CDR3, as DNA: TGCAGTGCTAGGAGGGTGGGCGAGCAGTTCTTC.